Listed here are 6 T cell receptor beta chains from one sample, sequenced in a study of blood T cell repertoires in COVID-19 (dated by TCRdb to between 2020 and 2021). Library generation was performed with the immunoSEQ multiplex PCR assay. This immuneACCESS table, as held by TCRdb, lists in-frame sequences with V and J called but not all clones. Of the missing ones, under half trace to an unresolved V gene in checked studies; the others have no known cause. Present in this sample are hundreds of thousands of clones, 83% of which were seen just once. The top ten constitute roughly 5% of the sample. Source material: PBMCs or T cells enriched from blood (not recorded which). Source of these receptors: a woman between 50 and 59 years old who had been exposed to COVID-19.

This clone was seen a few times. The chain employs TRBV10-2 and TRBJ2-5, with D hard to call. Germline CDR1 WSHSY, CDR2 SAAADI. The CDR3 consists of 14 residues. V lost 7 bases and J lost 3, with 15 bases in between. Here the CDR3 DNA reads TGCGCCAGCACCTCTGTCAGGCCAGAAGAGACCCAGTACTTC. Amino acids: CASTSVRPEETQYF.

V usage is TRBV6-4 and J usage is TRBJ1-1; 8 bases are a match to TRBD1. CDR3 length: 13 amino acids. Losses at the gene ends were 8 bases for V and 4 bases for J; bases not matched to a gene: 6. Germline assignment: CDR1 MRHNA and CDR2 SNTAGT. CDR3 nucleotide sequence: TGTGCCAGCCTGGCAGGGGGCTGCACTGAAGCTTTCTTT. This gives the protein CASLAGGCTEAFF.

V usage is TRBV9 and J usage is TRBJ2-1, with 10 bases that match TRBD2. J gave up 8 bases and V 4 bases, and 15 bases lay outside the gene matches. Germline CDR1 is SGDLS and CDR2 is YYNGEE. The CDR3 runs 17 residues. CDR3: CASSSHIAGGLGDEQFF. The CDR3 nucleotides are TGTGCCAGCAGCTCGCACATAGCGGGGGGACTGGGGGATGAGCAGTTCTTC.

The DNA of the CDR3 is TGTGCCAGTGCCTCTAGAAGTTCCGGTAATGAAAAACTGTTTTTT. This encodes CASASRSSGNEKLFF. The rearrangement uses TRBV19 and TRBJ1-4; D ambiguous. This CDR3 contains 15 residues. V shed 8 bases and J shed 4 bases, with 17 bases lying between them. Germline V gives CDR1 LNHDA, CDR2 SQIVND (reference sequence).

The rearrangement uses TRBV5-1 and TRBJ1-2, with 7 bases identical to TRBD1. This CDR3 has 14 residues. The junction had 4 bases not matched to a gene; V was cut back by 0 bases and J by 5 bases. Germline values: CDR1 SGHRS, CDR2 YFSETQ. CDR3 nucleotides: TGCGCCAGCAGCTTGGGTGACAGGGAATATGGCTACACCTTC. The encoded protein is CASSLGDREYGYTF. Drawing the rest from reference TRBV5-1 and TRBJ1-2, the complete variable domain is KAGVTQTPRYLIKTRGQQVTLSCSPISGHRSVSWYQQTPGQGLQFLFEYFSETQRNKGNFPGRFSGRQFSNSRSEMNVSTLELGDSALYLCASSLGDREYGYTFGSGTRLTVV.

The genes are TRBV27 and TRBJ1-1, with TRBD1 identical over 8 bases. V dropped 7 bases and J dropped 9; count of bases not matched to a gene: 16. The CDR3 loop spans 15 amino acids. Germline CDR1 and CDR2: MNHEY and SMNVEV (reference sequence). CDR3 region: CASKHSAGGLRKAFF. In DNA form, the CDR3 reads TGTGCCAGCAAACATTCAGCAGGGGGCTTGCGTAAAGCTTTCTTT.